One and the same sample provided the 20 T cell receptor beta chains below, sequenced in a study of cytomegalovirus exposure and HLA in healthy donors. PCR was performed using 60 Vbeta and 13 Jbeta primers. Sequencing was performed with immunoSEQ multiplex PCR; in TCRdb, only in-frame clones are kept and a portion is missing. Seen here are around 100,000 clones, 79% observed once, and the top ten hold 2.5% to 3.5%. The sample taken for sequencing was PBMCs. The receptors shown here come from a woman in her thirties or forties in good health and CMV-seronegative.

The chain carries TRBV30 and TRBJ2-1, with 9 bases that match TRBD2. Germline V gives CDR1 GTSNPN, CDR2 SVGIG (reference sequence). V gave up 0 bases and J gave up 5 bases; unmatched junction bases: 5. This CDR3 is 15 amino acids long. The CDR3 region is CAWSVRASGDNEQFF. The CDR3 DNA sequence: TGTGCCTGGAGTGTACGGGCTAGCGGGGACAATGAGCAGTTCTTC. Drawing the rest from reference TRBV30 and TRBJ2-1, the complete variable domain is SQTIHQWPATLVQPVGSPLSLECTVEGTSNPNLYWYRQAAGRGLQLLFYSVGIGQISSEVPQNLSASRPQDRQFILSSKKLLLSDSGFYLCAWSVRASGDNEQFFGPGTRLTVL.

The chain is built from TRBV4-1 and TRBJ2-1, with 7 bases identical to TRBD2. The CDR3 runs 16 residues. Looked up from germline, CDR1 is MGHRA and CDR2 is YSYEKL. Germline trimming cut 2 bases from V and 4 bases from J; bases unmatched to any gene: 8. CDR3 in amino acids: CASSQSLAAQYNEQFF. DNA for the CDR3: TGCGCCAGCAGCCAATCTCTAGCGGCACAATACAATGAGCAGTTCTTC.

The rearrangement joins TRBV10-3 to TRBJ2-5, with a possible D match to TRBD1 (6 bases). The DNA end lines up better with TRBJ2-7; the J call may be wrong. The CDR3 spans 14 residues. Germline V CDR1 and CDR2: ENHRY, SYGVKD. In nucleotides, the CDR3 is TGTGCCATAGCAGGGGCCGGACGGTCCTACGAGCAGTACTTC. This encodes CAIAGAGRSYEQYF.

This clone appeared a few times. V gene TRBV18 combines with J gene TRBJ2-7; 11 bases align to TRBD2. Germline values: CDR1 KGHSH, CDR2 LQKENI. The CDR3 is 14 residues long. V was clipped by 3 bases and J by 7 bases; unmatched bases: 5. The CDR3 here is CASSPVAGGPEQYF. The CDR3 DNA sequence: TGTGCCAGCTCACCGGTAGCGGGAGGGCCTGAGCAGTACTTC. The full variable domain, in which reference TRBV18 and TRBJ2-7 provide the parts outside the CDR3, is NAGVMQNPRHLVRRRGQEARLRCSPMKGHSHVYWYRQLPEEGLKFMVYLQKENIIDESGMPKERFSAEFPKEGPSILRIQQVVRGDSAAYFCASSPVAGGPEQYFGPGTRLTVT.

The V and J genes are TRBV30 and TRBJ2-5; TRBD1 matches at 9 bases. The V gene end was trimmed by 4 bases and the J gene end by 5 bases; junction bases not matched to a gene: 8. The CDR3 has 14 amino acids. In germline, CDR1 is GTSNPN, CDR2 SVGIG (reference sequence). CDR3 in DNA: TGTGCCTGGAAGCCGGGACAGGGACCGGAGACCCAGTACTTC. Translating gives CAWKPGQGPETQYF.

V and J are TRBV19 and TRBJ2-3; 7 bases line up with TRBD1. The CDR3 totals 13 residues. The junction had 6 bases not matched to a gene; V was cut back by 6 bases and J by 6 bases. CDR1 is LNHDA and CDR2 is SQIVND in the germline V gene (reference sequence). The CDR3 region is CASSTDRADTQYF. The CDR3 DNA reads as TGTGCCAGTAGCACCGACAGGGCGGATACGCAGTATTTT.

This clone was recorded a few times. In nucleotides, the CDR3 is TGTGCCAGCAGCTTTAGAACAGCTAATTCACCCCTCCACTTT. Amino acids: CASSFRTANSPLHF. The J gene is TRBJ1-6, the V gene TRBV7-9; D is unresolved. The ends were cut back, 3 bases at V and 6 bases at J, with 9 bases in the middle. CDR1 and CDR2 from the germline V gene are SEHNR and FQNEAQ (reference sequence). The CDR3 spans 14 residues.

This chain's CDR3 is CASSEYPGTEAFF. CDR3 DNA: TGCGCCAGCAGCGAGTATCCCGGGACTGAAGCTTTCTTT. This chain uses TRBV5-1 with TRBJ1-1; no clear D. The germline V and J ends were trimmed by 4 bases and 5 bases, with 12 bases remaining between them. The CDR3 length is 13 residues. Per the germline V gene, CDR1 is SGHRS and CDR2 is YFSETQ.

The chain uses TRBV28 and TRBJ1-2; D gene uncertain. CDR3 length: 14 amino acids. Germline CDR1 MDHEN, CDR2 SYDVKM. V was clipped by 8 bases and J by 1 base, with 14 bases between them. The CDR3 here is CASSLRGGNYGYTF. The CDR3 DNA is TGTGCCAGCTCCCTTCGCGGCGGTAACTATGGCTACACCTTC.

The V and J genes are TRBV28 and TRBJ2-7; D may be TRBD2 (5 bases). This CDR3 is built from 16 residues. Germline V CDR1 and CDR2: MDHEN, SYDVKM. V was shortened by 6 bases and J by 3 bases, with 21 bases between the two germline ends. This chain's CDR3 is CASRSLRAARGYEQYF. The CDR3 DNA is TGTGCCAGCAGATCCCTCCGGGCTGCACGGGGCTACGAGCAGTACTTC.

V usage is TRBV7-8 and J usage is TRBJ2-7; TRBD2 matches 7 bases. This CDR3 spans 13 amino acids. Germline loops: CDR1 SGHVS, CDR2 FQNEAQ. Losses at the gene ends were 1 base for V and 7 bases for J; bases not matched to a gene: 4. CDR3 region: CASSLDRGGEQYF. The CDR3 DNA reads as TGTGCCAGCAGCTTAGATCGGGGAGGGGAGCAGTACTTC.

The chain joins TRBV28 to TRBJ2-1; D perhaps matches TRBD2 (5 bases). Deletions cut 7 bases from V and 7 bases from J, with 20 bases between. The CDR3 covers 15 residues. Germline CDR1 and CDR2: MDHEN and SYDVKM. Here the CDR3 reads CASTKSRAGWNEQFF. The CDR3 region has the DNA TGTGCCAGCACGAAATCGAGGGCTGGGTGGAATGAGCAGTTCTTC.

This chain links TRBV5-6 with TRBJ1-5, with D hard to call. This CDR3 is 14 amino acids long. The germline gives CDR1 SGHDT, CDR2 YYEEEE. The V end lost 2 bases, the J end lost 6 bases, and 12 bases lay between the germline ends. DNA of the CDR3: TGTGCCAGCAGCTTCCGGGGAGGTGTTCAGCCCCAGCATTTT. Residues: CASSFRGGVQPQHF.

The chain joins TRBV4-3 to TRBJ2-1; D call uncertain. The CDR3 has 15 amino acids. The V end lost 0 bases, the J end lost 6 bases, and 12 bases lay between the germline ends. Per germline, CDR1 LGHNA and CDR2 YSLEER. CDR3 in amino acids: CASSQDGGGANEQFF. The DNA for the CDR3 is TGCGCCAGCAGCCAAGACGGCGGCGGAGCCAATGAGCAGTTCTTC.

CDR3 nucleotide sequence: TGTGCCAGCAGCTTGGCGGGAGTCTACAATGAGCAGTTCTTC. It translates to CASSLAGVYNEQFF. The rearrangement joins TRBV11-2 to TRBJ2-1; 7 bases are a match to TRBD2. The CDR3 is 14 amino acids. Germline CDR1 is SGHAT and CDR2 is FQNNGV. The V gene end was trimmed by 3 bases and the J gene end by 3 bases; junction bases not matched to a gene: 2.

The CDR3 sequence is CASSLGAASGNTIYF. CDR3 nucleotides: TGTGCCAGCAGCTTAGGGGCCGCGTCTGGAAACACCATATATTTT. This chain joins TRBV7-2 and TRBJ1-3; D is unresolved. Trimming shortened V by 1 base and J by 1 base, and 8 bases separated the two germline ends. There are 15 residues in the CDR3. Per germline, CDR1 SGHTA and CDR2 FQGNSA.

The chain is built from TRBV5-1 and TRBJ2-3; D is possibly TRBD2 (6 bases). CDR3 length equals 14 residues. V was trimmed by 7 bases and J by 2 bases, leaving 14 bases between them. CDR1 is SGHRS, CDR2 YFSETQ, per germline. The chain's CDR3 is CASGVAEITDTQYF. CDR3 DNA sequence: TGCGCCAGCGGGGTAGCGGAGATCACAGATACGCAGTATTTT.

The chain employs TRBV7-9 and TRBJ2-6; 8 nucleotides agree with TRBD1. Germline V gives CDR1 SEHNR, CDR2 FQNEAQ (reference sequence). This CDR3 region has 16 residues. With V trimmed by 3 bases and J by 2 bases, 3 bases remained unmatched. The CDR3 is CASSLRTGTGANVLTF. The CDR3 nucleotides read TGTGCCAGCAGCTTGCGGACAGGGACTGGGGCCAACGTCCTGACTTTC.

The CDR3 DNA follows: TGTGCCAGCTCCCAATCCTCGACAGAACCAAGCCATGGCTACACCTTC. Its protein is CASSQSSTEPSHGYTF. The chain carries TRBV18 and TRBJ1-2; a possible D gene is TRBD1 (5 bases). Germline V lookup: CDR1 KGHSH, CDR2 LQKENI. The CDR3 runs to 16 residues. Trimming took off 6 bases at V and 6 bases at J, with 23 bases between the two ends. The complete variable domain, with remaining parts taken from reference TRBV18 and TRBJ1-2, reads NAGVMQNPRHLVRRRGQEARLRCSPMKGHSHVYWYRQLPEEGLKFMVYLQKENIIDESGMPKERFSAEFPKEGPSILRIQQVVRGDSAAYFCASSQSSTEPSHGYTFGSGTRLTVV.

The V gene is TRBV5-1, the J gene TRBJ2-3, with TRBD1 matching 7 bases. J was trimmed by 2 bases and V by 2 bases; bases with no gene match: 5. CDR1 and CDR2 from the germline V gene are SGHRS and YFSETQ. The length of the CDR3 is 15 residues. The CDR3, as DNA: TGCGCCAGCAGCTTAGGGGACAGTTCCACAGATACGCAGTATTTT. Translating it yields CASSLGDSSTDTQYF. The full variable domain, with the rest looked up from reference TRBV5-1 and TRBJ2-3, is KAGVTQTPRYLIKTRGQQVTLSCSPISGHRSVSWYQQTPGQGLQFLFEYFSETQRNKGNFPGRFSGRQFSNSRSEMNVSTLELGDSALYLCASSLGDSSTDTQYFGPGTRLTVL.